This passage covers 12 T cell receptor beta chains from one sample sequenced in a study of cytomegalovirus exposure and HLA in healthy donors. Primers included in the PCR were 60 Vbeta and 13 Jbeta primers. Some clones are missing from TCRdb's copy, which holds only in-frame ones; the method was immunoSEQ multiplex PCR. The table shows fewer than 200,000 clones, with around 68% occurring only once. Material: PBMCs. These receptor sequences come from a girl aged 5-17 years in good health and CMV-seronegative.

The rearrangement joins TRBV6-1 to TRBJ1-2; maybe TRBD1 (5 bases). The germline V and J ends were trimmed by 2 bases and 8 bases, with 15 bases remaining between them. The germline CDR1 and CDR2 sequences are MNHNS and SASEGT. The CDR3 spans 14 residues. The CDR3 reads CASSETSAGYGYTF. The CDR3 bases are TGTGCCAGCAGTGAAACTAGCGCAGGGTACGGCTACACCTTC.

This clone was recorded a few times. The J gene is TRBJ1-5, the V gene TRBV11-2; D is ambiguous. The germline CDR1 and CDR2 sequences are SGHAT and FQNNGV. The CDR3 runs 13 residues. Trimming took off 5 bases at V and 5 bases at J, with 10 bases between the two ends. This CDR3 reads CASSPVQDQPQHF. CDR3 DNA sequence: TGTGCCAGCAGCCCCGTGCAGGATCAGCCCCAGCATTTT.

This chain joins TRBV5-1 and TRBJ2-2; D gene unclear. Trimming removed 6 bases at V and 1 base at J, with 10 bases between. This CDR3 spans 14 amino acids. The V gene's germline CDR1 is SGHRS and CDR2 YFSETQ. CDR3 in amino acids: CASNPLRNTGELFF. Here the CDR3 DNA reads TGCGCCAGCAACCCCCTCAGGAACACCGGGGAGCTGTTTTTT.

The chain carries TRBV7-6 and TRBJ2-5, with D perhaps matching TRBD2 (5 bases). From germline, CDR1 is SGHVS and CDR2 FNYEAQ. Trimming removed 2 bases from V and 5 bases from J, with 12 bases in between. This CDR3 is built from 14 residues. The CDR3 loop reads CASSLFGPGETQYF. The CDR3 nucleotides are TGTGCCAGCAGCTTATTCGGACCGGGGGAGACCCAGTACTTC.

The chain is built from TRBV6-6 and TRBJ1-6; no clear D. The CDR3 totals 15 residues. The V end lost 6 bases, the J end lost 7 bases, and 16 bases lay between the germline ends. Germline V lookup: CDR1 MNHNY, CDR2 SVGAGI (reference sequence). The CDR3 DNA sequence: TGTGCCAGCAGAGACACGGGATTAAAAAATTCACCCCTCCACTTT. Translation gives CASRDTGLKNSPLHF.

This chain uses TRBV11-3 with TRBJ1-4, with D unresolved. Deletions cut 3 bases from V and 7 bases from J, with 15 bases between. Germline V lookup: CDR1 SGHNT, CDR2 YENEEA. The CDR3 spans 15 residues. CDR3 nucleotide sequence: TGTGCCAGCAGCTTGGAGGTGAGGAGGGCTGAAAAACTGTTTTTT. This codes for CASSLEVRRAEKLFF. The full variable domain, completed using reference TRBV11-3 and TRBJ1-4, is EAGVVQSPRYKIIEKKQPVAFWCNPISGHNTLYWYLQNLGQGPELLIRYENEEAVDDSQLPKDRFSAERLKGVDSTLKIQPAELGDSAVYLCASSLEVRRAEKLFFGSGTQLSVL.

The gene calls are TRBV14 and TRBJ2-6; a possible D gene is TRBD1 (5 bases). V lost 8 bases, J lost 0 bases, and 14 bases lay in between. CDR3 length: 16 residues. Germline CDR1 and CDR2: SGHDN and FVKESK. The CDR3, as DNA: TGTGCCAGCGGCTGGACACCCGACTCTGGGGCCAACGTCCTGACTTTC. It specifies CASGWTPDSGANVLTF.

V is TRBV6-1 and J is TRBJ1-3; maybe TRBD1 (6 bases). CDR1 is MNHNS, CDR2 SASEGT, per germline. The V end lost 3 bases, the J end lost 0 bases, and 9 bases lay between the germline ends. CDR3 length equals 15 residues. The CDR3 region has the DNA TGTGCCAGCAGTGAGGGACAAAACTCTGGAAACACCATATATTTT. It encodes CASSEGQNSGNTIYF.

The V call is TRBV2, the J call TRBJ2-2; 11 positions match TRBD2. The CDR3 is 19 amino acids. Germline CDR1 and CDR2: SNHLY and FYNNEI. Trimming removed 4 bases from V and 2 bases from J; junction bases left unmatched: 12. The CDR3 sequence: CASSATGTSGANNTGELFF. The CDR3 region has the DNA TGTGCCAGCAGTGCGACCGGGACTAGCGGCGCCAACAACACCGGGGAGCTGTTTTTT.

The chain recombines TRBV15 with TRBJ1-1; a weak D match, TRBD1 (6 bases). There are 16 residues in the CDR3. Germline V CDR1 and CDR2: LNHNV, YYDKDF (reference sequence). The ends were cut back, 5 bases at V and 4 bases at J, with 20 bases in the middle. This chain's CDR3 is CATSETGTTLGTEAFF. The CDR3 nucleotides read TGTGCCACCAGCGAAACAGGGACCACCCTGGGCACTGAAGCTTTCTTT.

The V call is TRBV7-9, the J call TRBJ1-1, with unresolved D. Trimming cost V 7 bases and J 7 bases, with 13 bases left between them. CDR3 size: 12 residues. From germline, CDR1 is SEHNR and CDR2 FQNEAQ (reference sequence). The CDR3 DNA is TGTGCCAGCACCGCCGGGCGGGATGAAGCTTTCTTT. The encoded protein is CASTAGRDEAFF.

CDR3 coding DNA: TGTGCCAGCAGGGACGAAGCGGATACTAACACTGAAGCTTTCTTT. Protein: CASRDEADTNTEAFF. V usage is TRBV6-1 and J usage is TRBJ1-1; D unresolved. From germline, CDR1 is MNHNS and CDR2 SASEGT. The CDR3 runs 15 residues. Between the trimmed V and J ends, which lost 6 bases and 2 bases, there was a span of 16 bases.